A selection of T cell receptor beta chains follows, all from one sample in a study of blood T cell repertoires in COVID-19. Generated by immunoSEQ multiplex PCR, the TCRdb table keeps only in-frame clones and is missing some. The table lists 220,000 or so clones, approximately 90% of them singletons. Sequencing was carried out using PBMCs or T cells enriched from blood (not recorded which). Source of these receptors: a man aged 45-65 years who had been exposed to COVID-19. Both conserved end residues are part of each CDR3. D genes are given only for firm matches. Size is stated for part of the rows, as once, few or many counts, or as a class when the clone is expanded.

j_call | d_call | clone_size | v_call | cdr3_length | cdr3_aa | cdr3_nt
TRBJ1-2 | . | . | TRBV27 | 16 | CASSLRKPASNYGYTF | TGTGCCAGCAGTTTGAGGAAGCCTGCATCCAACTATGGCTACACCTTC
TRBJ1-4 | . | . | TRBV18 | 13 | CASSRGTNEKLFF | TGTGCCAGCTCCAGGGGCACTAATGAAAAACTGTTTTTT
TRBJ1-5 | TRBD1 | . | TRBV10-3 | 14 | CAISPTGSNQPQHF | TGTGCCATCAGTCCGACAGGGAGCAATCAGCCCCAGCATTTT
TRBJ2-1 | TRBD1 | once | TRBV5-1 | 16 | CASSPLGTGGYNEQFF | TGCGCCAGCAGCCCCCTTGGGACAGGGGGGTACAATGAGCAGTTCTTC
TRBJ1-1 | . | . | TRBV4-2 | 13 | CASSQVPGTEAFF | TGTGCCAGCAGCCAAGTACCCGGGACTGAAGCTTTCTTT
TRBJ2-3 | . | once | TRBV12-3/TRBV12-4 | 13 | CASSRTSTDTQYF | TGTGCCAGCAGCCGAACTAGCACAGATACGCAGTATTTT
TRBJ2-3 | . | . | TRBV9 | 14 | CASSPRSGTDTQYF | TGTGCCAGCAGCCCCAGGTCGGGCACAGATACGCAGTATTTT
TRBJ2-5 | TRBD2 | . | TRBV27 | 15 | CASSFTSGRWETQYF | TGTGCCAGCAGTTTCACTAGCGGGAGATGGGAGACCCAGTACTTC
TRBJ2-1 | . | . | TRBV20-1 | 14 | CSASWRSSYNEQFF | TGCAGTGCTAGTTGGAGGTCTAGCTATAATGAGCAGTTCTTC
TRBJ1-6 | . | . | TRBV6-5 | 13 | CASSSFFHSPLHF | TGTGCCAGCAGTTCCTTCTTTCATTCACCCCTCCACTTT
TRBJ1-2 | . | . | TRBV1 | 16 | CTSSRKRGTGKNGYTF | TGCACCAGCAGCCGGAAACGCGGGACAGGGAAGAACGGCTACACCTTC
TRBJ2-1 | TRBD2 | . | TRBV5-1 | 14 | CASSLGPSGNEQFF | TGCGCCAGCAGCTTGGGTCCTAGCGGGAATGAGCAGTTCTTC
TRBJ1-3 | . | . | TRBV7-2 | 17 | CASSFGEGGSFGNTIYF | TGTGCCAGCAGCTTTGGGGAAGGAGGTTCTTTTGGAAACACCATATATTTT
TRBJ1-1 | TRBD1 | . | TRBV11-3 | 15 | CASSPVTGGWTEAFF | TGTGCCAGCAGCCCTGTCACAGGGGGTTGGACTGAAGCTTTCTTT
TRBJ1-1 | TRBD1 | . | TRBV7-9 | 16 | CASSSYPSDRGTEAFF | TGTGCCAGCAGCTCTTACCCATCGGACAGGGGGACTGAAGCTTTCTTT
TRBJ1-1 | . | . | TRBV5-1 | 16 | CASSLGRGQFDTEAFF | TGCGCCAGCAGCTTGGGAAGAGGACAGTTTGACACTGAAGCTTTCTTT
TRBJ2-6 | TRBD1 | . | TRBV18 | 19 | CASSWVLGTASSGANVLTF | TGTGCCAGCTCCTGGGTACTCGGGACAGCCTCCTCTGGGGCCAACGTCCTGACTTTC
TRBJ1-4 | . | . | TRBV6-5 | 16 | CASSSGSRGTNEKLFF | TGTGCCAGCAGTTCGGGGAGCAGGGGTACTAATGAAAAACTGTTTTTT
TRBJ2-3 | . | . | TRBV20-1 | 11 | CSATRGDTQYF | TGCAGTGCTACCCGGGGAGATACGCAGTATTTT
TRBJ2-2 | . | . | TRBV5-1 | 14 | CASSYYTNTGELFF | TGCGCCAGCAGCTACTACACGAACACCGGGGAGCTGTTTTTT
TRBJ1-1 | . | . | TRBV6-1 | 13 | CASSEARDSEAFF | TGTGCCAGCAGTGAAGCGAGAGACTCCGAAGCTTTCTTT
TRBJ2-1 | TRBD2 | . | TRBV3-1/TRBV3-2 | 15 | CASSSPGGGYNEQFF | TGTGCCAGCAGCTCCCCGGGCGGGGGCTACAATGAGCAGTTCTTC
TRBJ2-2 | TRBD1 | few | TRBV5-1 | 14 | CASSLTGGTGELFF | TGCGCCAGCAGCTTGACAGGGGGCACCGGGGAGCTGTTTTTT
TRBJ1-1 | TRBD1 | . | TRBV2 | 13 | CASSTGGVTEAFF | TGTGCCAGCAGTACAGGGGGCGTCACTGAAGCTTTCTTT